This TCR beta chain was found in a study of blood T cell repertoires in COVID-19. Study at large: Samples representing acute and convalescent COVID-19 were sourced from the United States, Italy and Spain. Sources were T cells, B-cell-depleted T cells, or PBMCs; the material itself was cDNA or gDNA.

Trimming left V 4 bases short and J 3 bases short, with 15 bases between. CDR1 is LNHDA and CDR2 is SQIVND in the germline V gene (reference sequence). The CDR3 sequence is 15 residues long. The study assigned cohorts using participant-reported clinical history. In the authors' methods: Amplification with reference gene primers provided the estimates of nucleated cell counts. Method: immunoSEQ multiplex PCR; TCRdb's copy keeps in-frame clones and lacks some. V and J calls and clone size are given by that table; D and trimming were obtained from the DNA. The table has 150,000 or so clones, about 84% seen once; the top ten hold 5% to 6%. The table lists this clone with many counts.

The receptor's source is a man aged 35 to 55 who had recovered from COVID-19. The sample consisted of PBMCs or T cells enriched from blood (not recorded which). The V call is TRBV19, the J call TRBJ1-2; D might be TRBD1 (6 bases). The CDR3 DNA sequence: TGTGCCAGTAGTAATAACAGGGTGTGGGACTATGGCTACACCTTC. Amino acids: CASSNNRVWDYGYTF. Looking up the rest from reference TRBV19 and TRBJ1-2 gives the full variable domain: DGGITQSPKYLFRKEGQNVTLSCEQNLNHDAMYWYRQDPGQGLRLIYYSQIVNDFQKGDIAEGYSVSREKKESFPLTVTSAQKNPTAFYLCASSNNRVWDYGYTFGSGTRLTVV.